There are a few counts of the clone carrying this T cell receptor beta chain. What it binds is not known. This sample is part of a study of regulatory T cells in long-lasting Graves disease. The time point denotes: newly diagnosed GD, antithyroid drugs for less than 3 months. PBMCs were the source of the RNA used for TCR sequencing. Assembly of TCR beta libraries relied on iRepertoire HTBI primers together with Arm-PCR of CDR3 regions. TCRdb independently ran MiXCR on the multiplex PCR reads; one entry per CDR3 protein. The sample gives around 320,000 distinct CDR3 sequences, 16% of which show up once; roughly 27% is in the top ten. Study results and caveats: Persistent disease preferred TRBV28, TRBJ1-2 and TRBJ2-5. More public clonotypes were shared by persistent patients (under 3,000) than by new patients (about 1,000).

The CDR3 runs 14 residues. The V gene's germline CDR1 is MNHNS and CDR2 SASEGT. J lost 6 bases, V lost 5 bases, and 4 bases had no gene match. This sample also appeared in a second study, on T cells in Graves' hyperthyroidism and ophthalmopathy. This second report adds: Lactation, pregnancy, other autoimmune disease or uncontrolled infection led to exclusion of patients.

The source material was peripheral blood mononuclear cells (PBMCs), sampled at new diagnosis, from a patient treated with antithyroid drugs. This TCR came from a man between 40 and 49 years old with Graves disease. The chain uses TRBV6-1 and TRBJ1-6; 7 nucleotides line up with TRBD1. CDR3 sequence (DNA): TGTGCCAGCAGTAGACAGGGTCTTAATTCACCCCTCCACTTT. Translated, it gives CASSRQGLNSPLHF.